A single sample gave rise to the 9 T cell receptor beta chains below, sequenced in a study of beta chain features in type 1 diabetes. The sequenced template was cDNA made from the entire isolated RNA. Some clones are missing from TCRdb's copy, which holds only in-frame ones; the method was immunoSEQ multiplex PCR. Of about 710,000 clones in the sample, 11% to 15% were seen once. For these receptors, no antigen is known. Findings of the study overall: Type 1 diabetes patients showed a moderate but significant shortening of TCRB CDR3s in all four CD4+ subsets.

What was sequenced was naive CD4+ T cells from blood. These receptors were taken from a man aged 18-30 years with type 1 diabetes.

This clone was counted only a few times. V is TRBV4-3 and J is TRBJ1-2; maybe TRBD1 (5 bases). CDR3 length: 16 residues. Germline-derived CDR1 and CDR2 are LGHNA and YSLEER. The V end lost 4 bases, the J end lost 2 bases, and 17 bases lay between the germline ends. Here the CDR3 DNA reads TGCGCCAGCAGCCGAACAGGCCCAAACTCAAACTATGGCTACACCTTC. The encoded protein is CASSRTGPNSNYGYTF.

This clone appeared a few times. The chain employs TRBV5-4 and TRBJ1-6, with D hard to call. The CDR3 has 13 amino acids. V was cut by 5 bases and J by 10 bases, with 13 bases left in between. Germline V gene data show CDR1 as SGHNT and CDR2 as YYREEE (reference sequence). The DNA of the CDR3 is TGTGCCAGCAGTCGCGGTCTTGACTCACCCCTCCACTTT. Amino acid sequence: CASSRGLDSPLHF.

This sequence joins TRBV27 and TRBJ1-3, with D unclear. This CDR3 comprises 14 residues. CDR1 is MNHEY, CDR2 SMNVEV, per germline (reference sequence). V lost 2 bases and J 7 bases, leaving 12 bases between the germline ends. CDR3 DNA: TGTGCCAGCAGTTTAAAAGGCGTCGGGAACACCATATATTTT. Protein product: CASSLKGVGNTIYF.

The chain joins TRBV4-3 to TRBJ2-3; the D gene is possibly TRBD2 (6 bases). Germline assignment: CDR1 LGHNA and CDR2 YSLEER. The CDR3 totals 14 residues. V dropped 2 bases and J dropped 4 bases, with 10 bases sitting between them. The CDR3 nucleotides read TGCGCCAGCAGCCAATCGGGAGTGGCAGATACGCAGTATTTT. Translation: CASSQSGVADTQYF.

The CDR3 sequence: CAWSPRRTGGAGGYTF. CDR3 nucleotide sequence: TGTGCCTGGAGTCCGCGGCGGACAGGGGGCGCAGGAGGCTACACCTTC. The chain joins TRBV30 to TRBJ1-2, with 11 bases lining up with TRBD1. The CDR3 extends over 16 amino acids. CDR1 is GTSNPN, CDR2 SVGIG, per germline (reference sequence). The junction had 13 bases not matched to a gene; V was cut back by 2 bases and J by 8 bases.

V and J are TRBV6-5 and TRBJ1-6; unclear D gene. V gave up 6 bases and J gave up 6 bases, with 12 bases separating them. Germline V gene lookup returns CDR1 MNHEY and CDR2 SVGAGI. This CDR3 contains 14 residues. The CDR3 DNA reads as TGTGCCAGCAGCGCCGGCGGGTTTAATTCACCCCTCCACTTT. This encodes CASSAGGFNSPLHF.

In this sample, this clone turned up a few times. V and J are TRBV7-2 and TRBJ1-1, with 7 bases lining up with TRBD1. V gave up 4 bases and J gave up 6 bases; unmatched junction bases: 8. The V gene's germline CDR1 is SGHTA and CDR2 FQGNSA. The CDR3 covers 14 residues. CDR3 sequence: CASSSDRVKSEAFF. The DNA for the CDR3 is TGTGCCAGCAGCTCTGACAGGGTGAAATCTGAAGCTTTCTTT. Drawing the rest from reference TRBV7-2 and TRBJ1-1, the complete variable domain is GAGVSQSPSNKVTEKGKDVELRCDPISGHTALYWYRQSLGQGLEFLIYFQGNSAPDKSGLPSDRFSAERTGGSVSTLTIQRTQQEDSAVYLCASSSDRVKSEAFFGQGTRLTVV.

This clone was detected a few times. The chain has TRBV5-8 and TRBJ1-4, with unresolved D. The CDR3 length is 14 residues. V was shortened by 1 base and J by 7 bases, with 11 bases between the two germline ends. Looked up from germline, CDR1 is SGHTS and CDR2 is YDEGEE. The CDR3 DNA follows: TGTGCCAGCAGCTTGTATATCAGTGGTGAAAAACTGTTTTTT. It yields the protein CASSLYISGEKLFF.

V is TRBV29-1 and J is TRBJ1-1, with D hard to call. This CDR3 comprises 13 residues. V lost 2 bases and J 0 bases, leaving 7 bases between the germline ends. The germline V gene has CDR1 SQVTM and CDR2 ANQGSEA. DNA of the CDR3: TGCAGCGTTGAAAGGCAGATGAACACTGAAGCTTTCTTT. It yields the protein CSVERQMNTEAFF.